The 17 T cell receptor beta chains listed next were all sequenced from one sample in a study of regulatory T cells in long-lasting Graves disease. Arm-PCR of CDR3 regions and iRepertoire HTBI primers were the basis on which TCR beta libraries were built. TCRdb re-called the multiplex PCR reads through MiXCR, storing one row per CDR3 protein. The sample has about 470,000 distinct CDR3 sequences; 14% to 15% are singletons. Regarding time point: newly diagnosed GD, antithyroid drugs for less than 3 months. Following extraction of RNA from PBMCs, that RNA was used to make the TCR library. Another study also made use of these data, one on T cells in Graves' hyperthyroidism and ophthalmopathy.

The sample was peripheral blood mononuclear cells (PBMCs), taken at new diagnosis, from a patient treated with antithyroid drugs. The receptor source for this set is a woman aged 25-40 years with Graves disease.

Ten or more counts support this clonotype. The chain carries TRBV6-4 and TRBJ2-1; D not certain. With 2 bases removed from V and 5 bases from J, the gap between germline ends came to 10 bases. The V gene's germline CDR1 is MRHNA and CDR2 SNTAGT. The CDR3 length is 14 residues. Written as DNA, the CDR3 is TGTGCCAGCAGTGACGGTGACGACCACAATGAGCAGTTCTTC. This translates into CASSDGDDHNEQFF.

This clonotype was picked up a small number of times. The gene calls are TRBV19 and TRBJ2-1; 9 positions match TRBD1. Trimming at V came to 11 bases and at J to 8 bases, leaving 16 bases not matched to a gene. Per the germline V gene, CDR1 is LNHDA and CDR2 is SQIVND (reference sequence). This CDR3 has 15 residues. This CDR3 reads CACRGGQGSGHEQFF. CDR3 DNA sequence: TGTGCCTGCCGTGGCGGACAGGGGAGTGGACATGAGCAGTTCTTC.

This clonotype was observed many times. The V and J genes are TRBV18 and TRBJ2-4; D not certain. Trimming shortened V by 2 bases and J by 4 bases, and 9 bases separated the two germline ends. The CDR3 consists of 14 residues. CDR1 is KGHSH and CDR2 is LQKENI in the germline V gene. DNA of the CDR3: TGTGCCAGCTCACCATCAGAGAAGAAAAACATTCAGTACTTC. Its translation is CASSPSEKKNIQYF.

This clonotype was picked up a small number of times. The rearrangement joins TRBV4-1 to TRBJ1-1; 7 bases fit TRBD1. CDR1 is MGHRA and CDR2 is YSYEKL in the germline V gene. J gave up 3 bases and V 4 bases, and 8 bases lay outside the gene matches. The CDR3 spans 15 residues. DNA of the CDR3: TGCGCCAGCAGCCCGGACAGGAGAATGGACACTGAAGCTTTCTTT. Its protein product is CASSPDRRMDTEAFF.

A few counts support this clonotype. This sequence joins TRBV12-5 and TRBJ1-2; D is uncertain. Germline loops: CDR1 LGHNT, CDR2 FRNRAP. The V end was cut by 6 bases, the J end by 7 bases, with 18 bases between. This CDR3 has 14 amino acids. The chain's CDR3 is CASGRSGPPGGYTF. The CDR3 region has the DNA TGTGCTAGTGGCCGTAGTGGACCTCCTGGTGGCTACACCTTC. Variable domain in full (rest from reference TRBV12-5 and TRBJ1-2): DARVTQTPRHKVTEMGQEVTMRCQPILGHNTVFWYRQTMMQGLELLAYFRNRAPLDDSGMPKDRFSAEMPDATLATLKIQPSEPRDSAVYFCASGRSGPPGGYTFGSGTRLTVV.

This clonotype was detected ten times or more. This chain uses TRBV7-2 with TRBJ2-3, with 7 bases that match TRBD2. CDR3 size: 13 residues. Germline V gene data show CDR1 as SGHTA and CDR2 as FQGNSA. Losses at the gene ends were 7 bases for V and 2 bases for J; bases not matched to a gene: 3. The CDR3 DNA reads as TGTGCCAGCAACCGGGACTACACAGATACGCAGTATTTT. This codes for CASNRDYTDTQYF.

This clonotype was recorded many times. This sequence joins TRBV10-3 and TRBJ2-3; 8 positions match TRBD2. Germline V lookup: CDR1 ENHRY, CDR2 SYGVKD. Unmatched junction bases numbered 4, after V lost 3 bases and J lost 2 bases. CDR3 length equals 15 residues. CDR3 nucleotides: TGTGCCATCAGTGAAAATAGCGGGATCACAGATACGCAGTATTTT. Translation gives CAISENSGITDTQYF.

The V gene is TRBV15, the J gene TRBJ2-7; D possibly corresponds to TRBD1 (6 bases). Trimming shortened V by 3 bases and J by 0 bases, and 12 bases separated the two germline ends. Germline V gene lookup returns CDR1 LNHNV and CDR2 YYDKDF (reference sequence). This CDR3 is built from 15 residues. In DNA, the CDR3 is TGTGCCACCAGCAGGGGCCAGACAGGCTCCTACGAGCAGTACTTC. This translates into CATSRGQTGSYEQYF. The full variable domain, with the rest looked up from reference TRBV15 and TRBJ2-7, is DAMVIQNPRYQVTQFGKPVTLSCSQTLNHNVMYWYQQKSSQAPKLLFHYYDKDFNNEADTPDNFQSRRPNTSFCFLDIRSPGLGDTAMYLCATSRGQTGSYEQYFGPGTRLTVT.

This clonotype came up a few times. The J gene is TRBJ2-1, the V gene TRBV12-5; a possible D gene is TRBD2 (6 bases). The germline CDR1 and CDR2 sequences are LGHNT and FRNRAP. The CDR3 spans 15 residues. V was cut by 0 bases and J by 6 bases, with 12 bases left in between. For the CDR3, the DNA is TGTGCTAGTGGTTTGGTAGGGGCTAGCGTCAATGAGCAGTTCTTC. It specifies CASGLVGASVNEQFF.

This clonotype appeared many times. The chain couples TRBV2 to TRBJ2-7; no definite D call. Trimming took 2 bases from V and 4 from J, leaving 6 bases between them. Germline V gene data show CDR1 as SNHLY and CDR2 as FYNNEI. The CDR3 sequence is 12 residues long. CDR3 region: CASSEFVYEQYF. The CDR3 DNA follows: TGTGCCAGCAGTGAATTCGTGTACGAGCAGTACTTC.

This clonotype was recorded at least ten times. The rearrangement joins TRBV6-1 to TRBJ1-1; the D is unclear. The CDR3 loop spans 15 amino acids. The germline V gene has CDR1 MNHNS and CDR2 SASEGT. V dropped 7 bases and J dropped 1 base, with 16 bases sitting between them. The CDR3 DNA follows: TGTGCCAGCACGGGTCTCAGTCCACGGAACACTGAAGCTTTCTTT. This translates into CASTGLSPRNTEAFF.

In this sample, this clonotype turned up many times. The chain has TRBV2 and TRBJ2-5; perhaps TRBD2 as D (6 bases). Trimming pared 6 bases from V and 5 bases from J, leaving 13 bases between. The CDR3 spans 13 residues. Germline-derived CDR1 and CDR2 are SNHLY and FYNNEI. The CDR3 protein is CASRPPGGETQYF. The CDR3 nucleotides are TGTGCCAGCAGGCCTCCAGGAGGGGAGACCCAGTACTTC.

The gene calls are TRBV28 and TRBJ2-3, with 9 bases aligning to TRBD1. Germline V gene lookup returns CDR1 MDHEN and CDR2 SYDVKM. V trimming: 5 bases; J trimming: 2 bases; junction bases outside the gene matches: 8. This CDR3 comprises 16 residues. CDR3 protein: CASSDPGQGDTDTQYF. For the CDR3, the DNA is TGTGCCAGCAGTGACCCGGGACAGGGAGACACAGATACGCAGTATTTT. The complete variable domain, with remaining parts taken from reference TRBV28 and TRBJ2-3, reads DVKVTQSSRYLVKRTGEKVFLECVQDMDHENMFWYRQDPGLGLRLIYFSYDVKMKEKGDIPEGYSVSREKKERFSLILESASTNQTSMYLCASSDPGQGDTDTQYFGPGTRLTVL.

This clonotype has just a few counts. The chain employs TRBV6-2 or TRBV6-3 and TRBJ2-1, with D maybe TRBD2 (5 bases). CDR1 MNHEY and CDR2 SVGEGT come from the germline V gene. The ends were cut back, 6 bases at V and 5 bases at J, with 11 bases in the middle. The CDR3 spans 13 residues. The CDR3 DNA is TGTGCCAGCAGCGCGGACTTAAACAATGAGCAGTTCTTC. This gives the protein CASSADLNNEQFF.

This clonotype was counted at least ten times. This chain links TRBV28 with TRBJ1-1; TRBD1 is a possible D gene (6 bases). V was pared by 8 bases and J by 1 base, with 14 bases between. The CDR3 is 14 amino acids. Looked up from germline, CDR1 is MDHEN and CDR2 is SYDVKM. In DNA, the CDR3 is TGTGCCAGCGGATGGAGGGGGGGGAACACTGAAGCTTTCTTT. Translated: CASGWRGGNTEAFF.

The V gene is TRBV27, the J gene TRBJ1-2; 7 nucleotides agree with TRBD1. Trimming at V came to 4 bases and at J to 8 bases, leaving 7 bases not matched to a gene. Germline CDR1 reads MNHEY; CDR2 reads SMNVEV (reference sequence). This CDR3 has 13 residues. The CDR3 region has the DNA TGTGCCAGCAGTTATTGGGACAGTCGGGGCTACACCTTC. Translation gives CASSYWDSRGYTF.

This clonotype has a count of ten or more. The gene calls are TRBV20-1 and TRBJ2-7; tentative D call: TRBD2 (6 bases). The V gene lost 6 bases and the J gene lost 2 bases, with 14 bases spanning the gap. The CDR3 spans 13 residues. Germline values: CDR1 DFQATT, CDR2 SNEGSKA (reference sequence). Written as DNA, the CDR3 is TGCAGTGCACACCGGGACTTTGCCTACGAGCAGTACTTC. Encoded protein: CSAHRDFAYEQYF.